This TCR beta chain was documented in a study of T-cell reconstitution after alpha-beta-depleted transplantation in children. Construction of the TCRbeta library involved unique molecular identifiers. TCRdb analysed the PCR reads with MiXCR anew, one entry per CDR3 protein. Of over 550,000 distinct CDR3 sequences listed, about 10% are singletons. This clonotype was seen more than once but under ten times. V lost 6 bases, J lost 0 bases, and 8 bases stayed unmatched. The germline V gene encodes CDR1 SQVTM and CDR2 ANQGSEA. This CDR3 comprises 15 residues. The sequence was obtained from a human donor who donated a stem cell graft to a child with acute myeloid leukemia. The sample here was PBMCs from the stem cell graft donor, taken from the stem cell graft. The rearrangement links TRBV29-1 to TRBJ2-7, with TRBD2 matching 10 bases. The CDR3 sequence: CSVNLSGGSSYEQYF. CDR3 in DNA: TGCAGCGTAAACCTTAGCGGGGGGTCCTCCTACGAGCAGTACTTC.